This T cell receptor (beta chain) was captured in a study of T cells in Graves' hyperthyroidism and ophthalmopathy. From germline, CDR1 is SGHTA and CDR2 FQGNSA. The ends were cut back, 7 bases at V and 6 bases at J, with 11 bases in the middle. The CDR3 totals 12 residues. What was amplified from RNA transcripts were TCR beta CDR3 regions. First-round RT-PCR of the TCR CDR3 relied on the HTBI primer set. MiXCR, applied by TCRdb to the multiplex PCR reads, yields one record per CDR3 protein. The sample records a few hundred thousand distinct CDR3 sequences, about 45% being singletons. This clonotype was observed a handful of times.

The chain carries TRBV7-2 and TRBJ2-3; D gene ambiguous. Material for sequencing was peripheral blood or thyroid tissue (not recorded which). The receptor was isolated from a woman in her late teens or twenties with Graves' hyperthyroidism. This CDR3 reads CASTLYVDTQYF. CDR3 sequence (DNA): TGTGCCAGCACCCTCTATGTGGATACGCAGTATTTT.